These 18 T cell receptor beta chains were sequenced from one sample in a study of T cell repertoires in cytomegalovirus infection. MiXCR was run by TCRdb on the reads, yielding one entry per CDR3 protein. The sample contains roughly 730,000 distinct CDR3 sequences, 30% to 35% of which appear only once. These TCRs' antigens remain unknown. The starting material was cultured PBMCs, obtained from culture after CMV antigen stimulation. Receptor source: a human donor in good health (CMV status not recorded). Some clones in this sample may be carry-over from other donors' samples.

The chain uses TRBV9 and TRBJ2-3; the D gene is possibly TRBD2 (5 bases). The CDR3 runs 14 residues. CDR1 SGDLS and CDR2 YYNGEE come from the germline V gene. Trimming stripped 0 bases from V and 2 bases from J, with 7 bases between. Here the CDR3 DNA reads TGTGCCAGCAGCGTAGGAGCGGACACAGATACGCAGTATTTT. It encodes CASSVGADTDTQYF. The variable domain in full, with the rest retrieved from reference TRBV9 and TRBJ2-3, is DSGVTQTPKHLITATGQRVTLRCSPRSGDLSVYWYQQSLDQGLQFLIQYYNGEERAKGNILERFSAQQFPDLHSELNLSSLELGDSALYFCASSVGADTDTQYFGPGTRLTVL.

This clonotype showed up just a few times. The chain couples TRBV19 to TRBJ2-1, with 8 nucleotides matching TRBD2. This CDR3 region has 17 residues. Germline loops: CDR1 LNHDA, CDR2 SQIVND (reference sequence). Trimming cost V 4 bases and J 5 bases; bases outside gene matches: 13. CDR3: CASSTHTGGTLHNEQFF. The CDR3 bases are TGTGCCAGTAGTACCCATACGGGAGGGACTTTGCACAATGAGCAGTTCTTC. Filled out from reference TRBV19 and TRBJ2-1, the complete variable domain reads DGGITQSPKYLFRKEGQNVTLSCEQNLNHDAMYWYRQDPGQGLRLIYYSQIVNDFQKGDIAEGYSVSREKKESFPLTVTSAQKNPTAFYLCASSTHTGGTLHNEQFFGPGTRLTVL.

The V gene is TRBV28, the J gene TRBJ1-1, with D unresolved. V was cut by 10 bases and J by 5 bases, with 8 bases left in between. The CDR3 extends over 10 amino acids. Per germline, CDR1 MDHEN and CDR2 SYDVKM. In DNA, the CDR3 is TGTGCCACCGATAAGACTGAAGCTTTCTTT. Its protein product is CATDKTEAFF.

This clonotype occurred a few times. This sequence joins TRBV7-9 and TRBJ2-7, with D maybe TRBD2 (6 bases). V lost 5 bases and J lost 0, with 14 bases in between. The CDR3 spans 15 residues. CDR1 is SEHNR and CDR2 is FQNEAQ in the germline V gene (reference sequence). The DNA of the CDR3 is TGTGCCAGCAGCCTACCAGACGGGAGCTCCTACGAGCAGTACTTC. Protein product: CASSLPDGSSYEQYF. The full variable domain, in which reference TRBV7-9 and TRBJ2-7 provide the parts outside the CDR3, is DTGVSQNPRHKITKRGQNVTFRCDPISEHNRLYWYRQTLGQGPEFLTYFQNEAQLEKSRLLSDRFSAERPKGSFSTLEIQRTEQGDSAMYLCASSLPDGSSYEQYFGPGTRLTVT.

This clonotype was seen only a few times. The gene calls are TRBV12-3 or TRBV12-4 and TRBJ2-3; D remains unclear. This CDR3 comprises 11 residues. The germline V and J ends were trimmed by 8 bases and 5 bases, with 8 bases remaining between them. The CDR3 here is CASGLGDTQYF. The CDR3 bases are TGTGCCAGCGGGCTGGGAGATACGCAGTATTTT.

This chain links TRBV19 with TRBJ1-5, with 7 bases identical to TRBD1. Unmatched junction bases numbered 20, after V lost 6 bases and J lost 0 bases. Germline assignment: CDR1 LNHDA and CDR2 SQIVND (reference sequence). CDR3 length: 20 residues. The CDR3 loop reads CASRTAPRDRILNSNQPQHF. The CDR3 region has the DNA TGTGCCAGTAGGACGGCTCCCCGGGACAGAATACTAAATAGCAATCAGCCCCAGCATTTT.

This clonotype occurred a few times. The V and J genes are TRBV12-3 or TRBV12-4 and TRBJ1-4, with D tentatively TRBD1 (5 bases). The CDR3 contains 13 residues. V lost 7 bases to trimming and J lost 7 bases, with 13 bases between them. The CDR3 sequence: CASKWGDGEKLFF. CDR3 nucleotide sequence: TGTGCCAGCAAGTGGGGGGACGGTGAAAAACTGTTTTTT.

The chain employs TRBV20-1 and TRBJ1-5; TRBD1 is a possible D gene (5 bases). The germline V and J ends were trimmed by 6 bases and 0 bases, with 12 bases remaining between them. This CDR3 spans 14 amino acids. Germline CDR1 DFQATT, CDR2 SNEGSKA (reference sequence). The CDR3 sequence is CSAGAGGSNQPQHF. CDR3 nucleotide sequence: TGCAGTGCGGGCGCCGGGGGTAGCAATCAGCCCCAGCATTTT.

This chain connects TRBV11-1 to TRBJ2-3, with a tentative D call TRBD2 (7 bases). The CDR3 has 19 residues. Trimming removed 5 bases at V and 6 bases at J, with 30 bases between. Germline CDR1 reads SGHAT; CDR2 reads FQDESV (reference sequence). The CDR3 loop is CASSTRGLAGRGLQDTQYF. CDR3 bases: TGTGCCAGCAGCACTAGGGGCCTCGCTGGGCGGGGGCTCCAGGATACGCAGTATTTT.

This clonotype was recorded many times. The rearrangement joins TRBV7-2 to TRBJ2-6; TRBD2 is a possible D gene (5 bases). V lost 2 bases and J lost 2, with 16 bases in between. CDR1 and CDR2 (germline): SGHTA, FQGNSA. CDR3 length: 18 amino acids. CDR3 sequence: CASSLRGSIPPGANVLTF. The CDR3 DNA follows: TGTGCCAGCAGCTTAAGAGGGTCCATCCCGCCTGGGGCCAACGTCCTGACTTTC.

This clonotype was observed a handful of times. This sequence joins TRBV28 and TRBJ1-2; D is ambiguous. Trimming stripped 5 bases from V and 5 bases from J, with 18 bases between. Germline CDR1 and CDR2: MDHEN and SYDVKM. The length of the CDR3 is 15 residues. CDR3 coding DNA: TGTGCCAGCAGTCCCTCGGGATCTGCTAGGTATGGCTACACCTTC. Its translation: CASSPSGSARYGYTF.

This clonotype was seen a few times. This chain uses TRBV28 with TRBJ2-5; weak D call: TRBD1 (7 bases). CDR1 and CDR2 (germline): MDHEN, SYDVKM. Trimming took off 6 bases at V and 5 bases at J, with 19 bases between the two ends. This CDR3 is 15 amino acids long. The CDR3 protein is CASRSYRGGWETQYF. Written as DNA, the CDR3 is TGTGCCAGCAGATCATACAGGGGAGGTTGGGAGACCCAGTACTTC.

Only a few counts were recorded for this clonotype. The CDR3 DNA reads TGTGCCAGTACTAAAAGACAGGGGGCTGAGAACACTGAAGCTTTCTTT. It encodes CASTKRQGAENTEAFF. The V call is TRBV19, the J call TRBJ1-1; 10 bases are shared with TRBD1. V lost 7 bases, J lost 1 base, and 9 bases stayed unmatched. The CDR3 is 16 amino acids. Germline V lookup: CDR1 LNHDA, CDR2 SQIVND (reference sequence).

V usage is TRBV2 and J usage is TRBJ1-2, with a tentative D call TRBD1 (6 bases). Trimming took 3 bases from V and 3 from J, leaving 17 bases between them. CDR1 SNHLY and CDR2 FYNNEI come from the germline V gene. The length of the CDR3 is 16 residues. In nucleotides, the CDR3 is TGTGCCAGCAGTGATATTGGGGGGCGCTTGGACTATGGCTACACCTTC. This encodes CASSDIGGRLDYGYTF.

The J gene is TRBJ2-7, the V gene TRBV11-2, with TRBD2 identical over 8 bases. This CDR3 is built from 14 residues. Germline CDR1 and CDR2: SGHAT and FQNNGV. Germline trimming cut 5 bases from V and 6 bases from J; bases unmatched to any gene: 9. In DNA, the CDR3 is TGTGCCAGCAGCCCAAGCGGGGGATGGGTCGAGCAGTACTTC. Protein product: CASSPSGGWVEQYF.

A few counts support this clonotype. The rearrangement links TRBV12-3 or TRBV12-4 to TRBJ2-7, with D tentatively TRBD2 (5 bases). The CDR3 is made up of 13 amino acids. Trimming removed 6 bases at V and 6 bases at J, with 15 bases between. DNA for the CDR3: TGTGCCAGCAGCCCGATAGCGCTCGGCGAGCAGTACTTC. Its translation: CASSPIALGEQYF.

This clonotype showed up just a few times. The V and J genes are TRBV20-1 and TRBJ1-2, with TRBD1 as a possible D gene (5 bases). Germline assignment: CDR1 DFQATT and CDR2 SNEGSKA (reference sequence). V lost 1 base and J lost 8, with 17 bases in between. This CDR3 has 14 amino acids. The CDR3 spells CSARGETALDGYTF. In DNA, the CDR3 is TGCAGTGCTAGAGGGGAGACAGCCCTCGACGGCTACACCTTC.

A few counts support this clonotype. This chain connects TRBV11-2 to TRBJ1-5; D perhaps matches TRBD1 (5 bases). The CDR3 totals 15 residues. Trimming removed 1 base at V and 7 bases at J, with 14 bases between. Looked up from germline, CDR1 is SGHAT and CDR2 is FQNNGV. Written as DNA, the CDR3 is TGTGCCAGCAGCTTAGGGCAGGGATGGGGCCAGCCCCAGCATTTT. Protein: CASSLGQGWGQPQHF.